This T cell receptor (beta chain) was recovered during a study of shared clonotypes between healthy human individuals (dated by TCRdb to between 2020 and 2021). With regard to the full study: The cohort included three men and two women between 18 and 49 years of age. Between about 0.94 and 8.9 billion PBMCs per donor were obtained by leukapheresis. The study deeply sequenced blood TCR repertoires of about 5 healthy adults to estimate repertoire size and the extent of clonotype sharing between individuals. For each donor, three plates each were used for CD4 naive and CD4 memory, two plates were used for CD8 naive, and one plate was used for CD8 memory. Libraries were prepared and TCR repertoires were sequenced by different laboratories using diverse techniques, in order to increase sequencing depth and limit assay-specific biases.

Spanning cysteine to phenylalanine, the CDR3 consists of 14 amino acids. Solely the CDR3 DNA is kept, with 42 bases framed from the first base. The V and J ends are trimmed by 0 bases and 1 base, leaving 7 bases between them. CDR1 and CDR2 (SGDLS, YYNGEE) derive from the germline V gene. For the CD8 naive samples, CD45RO-negative cells were positively selected for CCR7, yielding a CD45RA+CCR7+ population from which TemRA cells were excluded. The donors were healthy, HIV-negative adults with no recently reported acute infections or vaccinations. Every donor was a Caucasian adult residing in Nashville, Tennessee, USA. After blood collection by leukapheresis, PBMCs were isolated using Ficoll-Histopaque density gradient centrifugation and then cryopreserved in the vapor phase of liquid nitrogen. Analytical flow cytometry was used to check the purity and quantity of each magnetically sorted T cell population. Genomic DNA was isolated from every sorted fraction and measured by UV absorbance on a Nanodrop 2000c.

Turning to this clone: Its antigen is unknown. No base qualities exist here, and no much larger clone lies one base off it.

What the study reported, not specific to this receptor: The genetic and exposure-history diversity represented was limited by the small number of donors. Incomplete sequencing was indicated by rarefaction of sorted-subset datasets, despite the large sequencing depth. Naive subsets generally had larger estimated clonotype richness than memory subsets. Across four donors, roughly 5% of naive CD4, 3.5% of naive CD8, approximately 2.5% of memory CD4, and roughly 0.4% of memory CD8 clonotypes were shared. Only blood was sampled, and tissue TCR repertoires likely differ from those in blood. Pairwise subsampling indicated that sequencing depth was expected to affect the degree of clonotype sharing among donors. Compared with non-shared clonotypes, clonotypes shared by all four sorted-subset donors had higher generation probabilities.

Using the deep immunoSEQ assay, multiplex PCR amplified TCR CDR3 regions from genomic DNA. Extracted genomic DNA from each cell subset was distributed evenly across all wells of several immunoSEQ 96-well plates, and each plate was treated as a replicate. Each replicate PCR for sorted subsets received about 200 ng genomic DNA, equal to about 29,000 T cell genomes. Purified libraries were measured with a Qubit 3.0 fluorometer, size-checked on a Bioanalyzer 2100, and measured again with the KAPA Library Quantification kit. Every immunoSEQ 96-well plate was sequenced on a separate single-read 150-cycle Illumina NextSeq 550 flow cell. In the authors' own workflow: Because the immunoSEQ output held only junctional sequences and lacked quality scores, the filtering could not match the filtering applied to full-length reads. To assign V/J genes and CDR3, sequences were annotated using PyIR, a Python wrapper for IgBLAST v1.9, with IMGT germline references. Reads with weak V/J assignments (E-value above 1e-6), missing CDR3, stop codons, out-of-frame junctions, or ambiguous translated residues were removed. V3J clonotypes were defined by identical inferred V gene, J gene, and CDR3 amino acid sequence. The percentage overlap between two repertoires was calculated by dividing the number of shared unique clonotypes by the size of the smaller repertoire. Richness of each repertoire was evaluated using RTK rarefaction, the Chao1 estimator, and Recon v2.1 estimates of unobserved clonotypes. Generation probabilities for all TCRbeta clonotypes obtained by the gDNA method from a few donors were computed using OLGA. TCRdb stores this immuneACCESS table with in-frame sequences only. Part of the clones is absent; in the studies checked, under half of the shortfall reflects unresolved V genes, and no reason is known for the rest. V, J and clone size were drawn from that table, and D and trimming were deduced from the DNA. Across this sample there are 1.5 million to 2.5 million clones, with approximately 94% seen only once. The ten largest clones capture approximately 1% of the sample.

The chain is made from TRBV9 and TRBJ1-1, with an unclear D gene assignment. The sample comprised naive CD8+ T cells sorted from blood. The cell subset or site label of this sample denotes: CD45RA+CCR7+. The receptor was derived from a man aged 18 to 30 in good health. The CDR3 reads CASSVVQTNTEAFF. The nucleotide sequence is TGTGCCAGCAGCGTAGTTCAGACGAACACTGAAGCTTTCTTT.